This T cell receptor (beta chain) was recorded in a study of T-cell reconstitution after alpha-beta-depleted transplantation in children. Per germline, CDR1 DFQATT and CDR2 SNEGSKA (reference sequence). The CDR3 spans 16 residues. Trimming took 1 base from V and 7 from J; bases not matched to a gene: 12. Unique molecular identifiers were used in preparing the TCRbeta library. TCRdb called the PCR reads again in MiXCR, with one record for every CDR3 protein. The sample records about 190,000 distinct CDR3 sequences, around 7% being singletons. Many counts were recorded for this clonotype. The chain joins TRBV20-1 to TRBJ2-3, with TRBD2 matching 9 bases. The clonotype comes from a human donor who donated a stem cell graft to a child with Wiskott-Aldrich syndrome. This specimen consisted of PBMCs from the stem cell graft donor, obtained from the stem cell graft. CDR3 nucleotide sequence: TGCAGTGCTAGAGGCCTACTAGCGGGCTATAGTAATACGCAGTATTTT. As protein: CSARGLLAGYSNTQYF.